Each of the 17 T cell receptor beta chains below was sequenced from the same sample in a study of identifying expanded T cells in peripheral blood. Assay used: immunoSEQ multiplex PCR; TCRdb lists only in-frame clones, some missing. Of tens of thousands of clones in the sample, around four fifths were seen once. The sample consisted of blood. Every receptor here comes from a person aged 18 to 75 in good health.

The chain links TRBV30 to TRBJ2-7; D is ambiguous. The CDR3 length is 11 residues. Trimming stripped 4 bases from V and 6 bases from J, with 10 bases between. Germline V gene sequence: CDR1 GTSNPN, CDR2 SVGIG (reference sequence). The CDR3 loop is CAWNRAVEQYF. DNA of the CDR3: TGTGCCTGGAATAGGGCTGTCGAGCAGTACTTC.

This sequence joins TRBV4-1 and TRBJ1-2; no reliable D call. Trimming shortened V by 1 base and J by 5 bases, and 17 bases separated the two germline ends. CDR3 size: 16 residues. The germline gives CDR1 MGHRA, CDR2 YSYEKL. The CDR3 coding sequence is TGCGCCAGCAGCCAAGCAACACCACCCAAACTATATGGCTACACCTTC. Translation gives CASSQATPPKLYGYTF.

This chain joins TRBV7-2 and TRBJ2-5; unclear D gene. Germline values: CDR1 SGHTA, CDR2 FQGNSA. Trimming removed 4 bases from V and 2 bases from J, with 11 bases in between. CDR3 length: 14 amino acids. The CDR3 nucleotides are TGTGCCAGCAGCTCCCCGCGAAGGCAAGAGACCCAGTACTTC. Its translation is CASSSPRRQETQYF.

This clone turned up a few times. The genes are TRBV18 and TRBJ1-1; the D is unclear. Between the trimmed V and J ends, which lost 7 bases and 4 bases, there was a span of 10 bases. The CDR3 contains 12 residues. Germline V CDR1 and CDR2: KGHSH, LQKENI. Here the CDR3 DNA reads TGTGCCAGCTTCAGGTCGGCCACTGAAGCTTTCTTT. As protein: CASFRSATEAFF.

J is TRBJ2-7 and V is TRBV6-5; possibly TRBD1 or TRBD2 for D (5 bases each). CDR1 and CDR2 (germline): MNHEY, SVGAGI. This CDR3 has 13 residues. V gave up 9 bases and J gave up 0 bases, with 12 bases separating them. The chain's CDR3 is CARPGPPSYEQYV. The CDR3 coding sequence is TGTGCCAGGCCGGGACCTCCCTCCTACGAGCAGTACGTC.

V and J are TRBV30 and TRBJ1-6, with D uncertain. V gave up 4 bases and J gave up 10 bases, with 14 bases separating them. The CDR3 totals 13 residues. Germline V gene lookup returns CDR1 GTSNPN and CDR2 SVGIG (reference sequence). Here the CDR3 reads CAWNWKAESPLHF. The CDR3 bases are TGTGCCTGGAACTGGAAAGCAGAGTCACCCCTCCACTTT. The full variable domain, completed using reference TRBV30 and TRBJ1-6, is SQTIHQWPATLVQPVGSPLSLECTVEGTSNPNLYWYRQAAGRGLQLLFYSVGIGQISSEVPQNLSASRPQDRQFILSSKKLLLSDSGFYLCAWNWKAESPLHFGNGTRLTVT.

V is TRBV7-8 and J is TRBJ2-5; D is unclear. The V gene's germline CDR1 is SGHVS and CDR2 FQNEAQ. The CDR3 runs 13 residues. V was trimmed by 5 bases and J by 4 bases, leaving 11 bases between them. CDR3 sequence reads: CASSRDRTETQYF. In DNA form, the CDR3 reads TGTGCCAGCAGCCGCGACCGGACAGAGACCCAGTACTTC.

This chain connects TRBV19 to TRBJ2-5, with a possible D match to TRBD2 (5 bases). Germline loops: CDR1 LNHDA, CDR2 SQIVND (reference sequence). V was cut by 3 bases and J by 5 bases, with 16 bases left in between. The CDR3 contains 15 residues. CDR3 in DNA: TGTGCCAGTAGTATCGGACGGGGAATCGGTGAGACCCAGTACTTC. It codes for CASSIGRGIGETQYF.

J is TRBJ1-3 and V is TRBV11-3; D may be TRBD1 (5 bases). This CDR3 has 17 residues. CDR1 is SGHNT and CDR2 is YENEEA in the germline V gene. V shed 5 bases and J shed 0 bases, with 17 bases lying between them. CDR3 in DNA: TGTGCCAGCAGCCAATTTTTTTCCGGGGGCTCTGGAAACACCATATATTTT. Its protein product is CASSQFFSGGSGNTIYF.

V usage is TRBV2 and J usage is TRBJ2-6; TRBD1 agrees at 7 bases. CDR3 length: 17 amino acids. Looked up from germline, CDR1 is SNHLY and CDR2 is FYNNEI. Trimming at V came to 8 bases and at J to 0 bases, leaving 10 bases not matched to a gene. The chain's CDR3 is CASVLETGYSGANVLTF. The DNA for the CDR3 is TGTGCCAGCGTCCTTGAGACAGGGTACTCTGGGGCCAACGTCCTGACTTTC.

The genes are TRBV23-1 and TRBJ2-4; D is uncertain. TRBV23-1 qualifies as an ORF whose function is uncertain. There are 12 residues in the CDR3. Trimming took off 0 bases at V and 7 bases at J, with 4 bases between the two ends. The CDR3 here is CASSQSWNIQYF. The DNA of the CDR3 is TGCGCCAGCAGTCAATCTTGGAACATTCAGTACTTC.

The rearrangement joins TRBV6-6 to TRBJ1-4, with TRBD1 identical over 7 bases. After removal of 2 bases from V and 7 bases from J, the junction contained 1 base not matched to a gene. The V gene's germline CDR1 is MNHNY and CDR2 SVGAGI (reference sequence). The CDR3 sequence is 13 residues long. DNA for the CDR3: TGTGCCAGCAGTTACAGGGGGCTTGAAAAACTGTTTTTT. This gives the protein CASSYRGLEKLFF.

CDR3 bases: TGTGCCAGCAGCTCAAGCAGACAGGGCTCGGTGAACACTGAAGCTTTCTTT. Its translation: CASSSSRQGSVNTEAFF. The chain joins TRBV5-6 to TRBJ1-1; TRBD1 aligns across 7 bases. This CDR3 spans 17 amino acids. CDR1 and CDR2 (germline): SGHDT, YYEEEE. Losses at the gene ends were 3 bases for V and 0 bases for J; bases not matched to a gene: 11. The variable domain in full, with the rest retrieved from reference TRBV5-6 and TRBJ1-1, is DAGVTQSPTHLIKTRGQQVTLRCSPKSGHDTVSWYQQALGQGPQFIFQYYEEEERQRGNFPDRFSGHQFPNYSSELNVNALLLGDSALYLCASSSSRQGSVNTEAFFGQGTRLTVV.

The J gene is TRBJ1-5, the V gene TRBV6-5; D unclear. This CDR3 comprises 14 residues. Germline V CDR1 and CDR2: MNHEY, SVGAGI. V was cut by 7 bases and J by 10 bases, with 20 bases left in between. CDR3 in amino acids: CASTSTAFLSPQHF. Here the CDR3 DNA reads TGTGCCAGCACCTCCACAGCGTTCCTCAGCCCCCAGCATTTT.

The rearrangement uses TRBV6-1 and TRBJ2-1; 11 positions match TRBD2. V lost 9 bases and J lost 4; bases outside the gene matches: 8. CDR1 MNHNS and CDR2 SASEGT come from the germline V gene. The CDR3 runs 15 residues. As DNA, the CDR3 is TGTGCCAGTAGAGAACTAGCGGGGGTATACAATGAGCAGTTCTTC. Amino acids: CASRELAGVYNEQFF.

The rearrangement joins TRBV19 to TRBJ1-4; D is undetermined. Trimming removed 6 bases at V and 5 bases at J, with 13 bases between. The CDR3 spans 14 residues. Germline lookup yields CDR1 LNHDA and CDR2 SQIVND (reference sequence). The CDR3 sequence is CASSRWEANEKLFF. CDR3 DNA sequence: TGTGCCAGTAGCAGGTGGGAGGCAAATGAAAAACTGTTTTTT.

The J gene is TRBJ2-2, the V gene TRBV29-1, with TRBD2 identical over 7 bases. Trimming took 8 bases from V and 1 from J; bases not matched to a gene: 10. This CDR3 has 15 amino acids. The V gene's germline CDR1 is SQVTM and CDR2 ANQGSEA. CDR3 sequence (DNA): TGCAGCTCAGACGGCGCTAGCGGGAACACCGGGGAGCTGTTTTTT. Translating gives CSSDGASGNTGELFF.